This T cell receptor (beta chain) is from a study of beta chain features in type 1 diabetes. CDR3 length: 14 residues. Germline loops: CDR1 MGHRA, CDR2 YSYEKL. Trimming stripped 0 bases from V and 4 bases from J, with 9 bases between. The table lists this clone with a few counts. Its antigen is not identified. Findings of the study overall: Researchers report that Type 1 diabetes patients had moderately but significantly shorter TCRB CDR3s across all four CD4+ subsets.

Reverse transcription of all isolated RNA meant that expressed TCRB transcripts were sequenced. Clones were sequenced by immunoSEQ multiplex PCR, and TCRdb holds only the in-frame ones, with some missing. The table includes under 400,000 clones, over 10% detected once. The chain is built from TRBV4-1 and TRBJ1-2; D not certain. The sequenced material came from naive CD4+ T cells from blood. The sequence was collected from a young woman with type 1 diabetes. The CDR3 spells CASSQEPEVYGYTF. CDR3 in DNA: TGCGCCAGCAGCCAAGAGCCTGAGGTCTATGGCTACACCTTC.